These 25 T cell receptor beta chains were sequenced from one sample in a study of cytomegalovirus exposure and HLA in healthy donors. PCR amplification relied on 60 Vbeta primers (plus 13 Jbeta primers). Sequencing was performed with immunoSEQ multiplex PCR; in TCRdb, only in-frame clones are kept and a portion is missing. Among about 45,000 clones listed, 51% were seen once. Material for sequencing was PBMCs. Source of these receptors: a man in his sixties in good health and CMV-seronegative.

This clone was detected a few times. This rearrangement joins TRBV6-5 to TRBJ2-4; 8 positions agree with TRBD1. The CDR3 sequence is 15 residues long. V shed 4 bases, J shed 5 bases, and the junction held 7 bases outside the gene matches. CDR1 and CDR2 from the germline V gene are MNHEY and SVGAGI. The DNA for the CDR3 is TGTGCCAGCAGTTCCGGGACAGGAGGAGAAAACATTCAGTACTTC. Translated, it gives CASSSGTGGENIQYF.

This chain links TRBV30 with TRBJ2-1, with 9 positions matching TRBD2. V was clipped by 2 bases and J by 0 bases; unmatched bases: 8. CDR1 is GTSNPN, CDR2 SVGIG, per germline (reference sequence). CDR3 length: 17 amino acids. CDR3 amino acids: CAWSLGAGGGSYNEQFF. For the CDR3, the DNA is TGTGCCTGGAGTCTCGGGGCGGGAGGGGGCTCCTACAATGAGCAGTTCTTC. The variable domain in full, with the rest retrieved from reference TRBV30 and TRBJ2-1, is SQTIHQWPATLVQPVGSPLSLECTVEGTSNPNLYWYRQAAGRGLQLLFYSVGIGQISSEVPQNLSASRPQDRQFILSSKKLLLSDSGFYLCAWSLGAGGGSYNEQFFGPGTRLTVL.

This sequence joins TRBV4-1 and TRBJ2-5; 8 bases align to TRBD2. CDR1 and CDR2 from the germline V gene are MGHRA and YSYEKL. The CDR3 has 15 amino acids. V trimming: 0 bases; J trimming: 3 bases; junction bases outside the gene matches: 3. The CDR3 sequence: CASSQETSGEETQYF. The CDR3 DNA reads TGCGCCAGCAGCCAAGAAACTAGCGGAGAAGAGACCCAGTACTTC.

The rearrangement uses TRBV9 and TRBJ2-2; D is unresolved. Germline V gene lookup returns CDR1 SGDLS and CDR2 YYNGEE. There are 13 residues in the CDR3. V was clipped by 1 base and J by 4 bases, with 5 bases between them. This CDR3 reads CASSVISTGELFF. The CDR3 DNA follows: TGTGCCAGCAGCGTAATATCCACCGGGGAGCTGTTTTTT.

V and J are TRBV28 and TRBJ2-2; D not certain. Germline loops: CDR1 MDHEN, CDR2 SYDVKM. The CDR3 consists of 15 residues. Trimming cost V 5 bases and J 2 bases, with 12 bases left between them. The CDR3 is CASSRQRLNTGELFF. In nucleotides, the CDR3 is TGTGCCAGCAGTCGGCAGAGACTTAACACCGGGGAGCTGTTTTTT.

V and J are TRBV7-2 and TRBJ2-1; 12 positions match TRBD2. Looked up from germline, CDR1 is SGHTA and CDR2 is FQGNSA. This CDR3 comprises 17 residues. Germline trimming cut 0 bases from V and 6 bases from J; bases unmatched to any gene: 6. In DNA, the CDR3 is TGTGCCAGCAGCTTAGCGACTAGCGGGAGTGGGTTCAATGAGCAGTTCTTC. Translating it yields CASSLATSGSGFNEQFF.

The gene calls are TRBV30 and TRBJ2-5, with 10 nucleotides matching TRBD2. The CDR3 is made up of 15 amino acids. Germline values: CDR1 GTSNPN, CDR2 SVGIG (reference sequence). The ends lost 2 bases at V and 5 bases at J; junction bases unmatched: 8. The CDR3 is CAWSPLAGEQETQYF. The CDR3 DNA reads as TGTGCCTGGAGTCCGCTAGCGGGAGAACAGGAGACCCAGTACTTC.

This clone was picked up a small number of times. This chain uses TRBV20-1 with TRBJ1-1; D remains unclear. Germline loops: CDR1 DFQATT, CDR2 SNEGSKA (reference sequence). V dropped 6 bases and J dropped 11 bases, with 16 bases sitting between them. The CDR3 loop spans 11 amino acids. The CDR3 spells CSATQSASAFF. The CDR3 DNA is TGCAGTGCCACCCAGAGCGCCTCTGCTTTCTTT.

The chain couples TRBV11-2 to TRBJ2-7; 7 bases are a match to TRBD2. V dropped 4 bases and J dropped 7; count of bases not matched to a gene: 10. The CDR3 contains 14 residues. CDR1 and CDR2 (germline): SGHAT, FQNNGV. The CDR3 reads CASSSPQRGREQYF. DNA for the CDR3: TGTGCCAGCAGCTCTCCCCAGCGGGGTCGGGAGCAGTACTTC.

The V and J genes are TRBV18 and TRBJ1-2, with TRBD1 matching 7 bases. The CDR3 is 12 amino acids. After removal of 3 bases from V and 7 bases from J, the junction contained 2 bases not matched to a gene. Germline V lookup: CDR1 KGHSH, CDR2 LQKENI. Here the CDR3 reads CASSPGQVGYTF. For the CDR3, the DNA is TGTGCCAGCTCACCCGGACAGGTTGGCTACACCTTC.

The chain joins TRBV9 to TRBJ2-2, with 9 bases identical to TRBD2. V trimming: 6 bases; J trimming: 0 bases; junction bases outside the gene matches: 3. The germline V gene has CDR1 SGDLS and CDR2 YYNGEE. The CDR3 is 15 amino acids. The CDR3 protein is CASTIAGANTGELFF. In DNA form, the CDR3 reads TGTGCCAGCACCATAGCGGGAGCGAACACCGGGGAGCTGTTTTTT.

This sequence joins TRBV6-5 and TRBJ1-5; no clear D. The germline V gene encodes CDR1 MNHEY and CDR2 SVGAGI. CDR3 length: 13 residues. V dropped 0 bases and J dropped 5 bases, with 5 bases sitting between them. CDR3 protein: CASSYSRDQPQHF. The CDR3 DNA sequence: TGTGCCAGCAGTTACTCGAGGGATCAGCCCCAGCATTTT.

This clone has a single count. The chain combines TRBV4-1 with TRBJ2-3, with D possibly being TRBD2 (5 bases). This CDR3 spans 16 amino acids. V lost 1 base, J lost 2 bases, and 13 bases lay in between. Germline V lookup: CDR1 MGHRA, CDR2 YSYEKL. This CDR3 is CASSQGAELLTDTQYF. In nucleotides, the CDR3 is TGCGCCAGCAGCCAAGGAGCGGAGCTCCTCACAGATACGCAGTATTTT.

This clone has a handful of counts. The V and J genes are TRBV5-4 and TRBJ2-1; tentative D call: TRBD2 (6 bases). Germline V CDR1 and CDR2: SGHNT, YYREEE (reference sequence). This CDR3 has 15 amino acids. Between the trimmed V and J ends, which lost 4 bases and 8 bases, there was a span of 19 bases. The CDR3 DNA follows: TGTGCCAGCAGCCGGGGGTCCGGACTGGGGGATGAGCAGTTCTTC. Translation gives CASSRGSGLGDEQFF.

On this clone: The sample has other DNA sequences that encode this CDR3 too. This chain connects TRBV11-2 to TRBJ1-1; D possibly corresponds to TRBD1 (6 bases). V shed 1 base and J shed 0 bases, with 9 bases lying between them. The CDR3 covers 15 residues. Germline assignment: CDR1 SGHAT and CDR2 FQNNGV. The CDR3 protein is CASSLAGQLNTEAFF. CDR3 sequence (DNA): TGTGCCAGCAGCTTAGCTGGACAGCTGAACACTGAAGCTTTCTTT.

This sequence joins TRBV21-1 and TRBJ1-2. TRBV21-1 constitutes a pseudogene. CDR3 length: 15 residues. CDR3 sequence: CASSHCRGKNDGYTF. The CDR3 DNA follows: TGTGCCAGCAGCCATTGCAGAGGGAAAAACGATGGCTACACCTTC.

With regard to this clone: Other DNA sequences within the sample encode an identical CDR3. CDR3 region: CAGQLGNQPQHF. The CDR3 nucleotides read TGTGCCGGACAGTTAGGCAATCAGCCCCAGCATTTT. The chain uses TRBV6-1 and TRBJ1-5, with D possibly matching TRBD1 (6 bases). Germline lookup yields CDR1 MNHNS and CDR2 SASEGT. There are 12 residues in the CDR3. Trimming left V 11 bases short and J 2 bases short, with 10 bases between.

This clone occurred a few times. The rearrangement uses TRBV5-1 and TRBJ2-3, with D uncertain. V was clipped by 7 bases and J by 2 bases, with 14 bases between them. The CDR3 spans 14 residues. Germline V gene lookup returns CDR1 SGHRS and CDR2 YFSETQ. CDR3 sequence: CASDHSPYTDTQYF. The CDR3 DNA sequence: TGCGCCAGCGACCATAGCCCCTACACAGATACGCAGTATTTT.

The V gene is TRBV29-1, the J gene TRBJ1-1, with D unresolved. Germline V gene lookup returns CDR1 SQVTM and CDR2 ANQGSEA. CDR3 length: 16 amino acids. V dropped 3 bases and J dropped 4 bases, with 21 bases sitting between them. The CDR3 DNA sequence: TGCAGCGTTGACGGCCGGGAGAGGGTCCGGGGCACTGAAGCTTTCTTT. Protein: CSVDGRERVRGTEAFF.

The chain recombines TRBV29-1 with TRBJ2-1; TRBD1 might be the D (8 bases). With 6 bases removed from V and 8 bases from J, the gap between germline ends came to 14 bases. CDR1 is SQVTM, CDR2 ANQGSEA, per germline. This CDR3 has 12 amino acids. The DNA of the CDR3 is TGCAGCGTGAACAGGGGGGGCGATGAGCAGTTCTTC. This sequence encodes CSVNRGGDEQFF.

This clone was seen just once. This rearrangement joins TRBV6-5 to TRBJ1-3; 9 positions agree with TRBD1. The CDR3 runs to 15 residues. Germline CDR1 MNHEY, CDR2 SVGAGI. V lost 6 bases, J lost 1 base, and 4 bases stayed unmatched. DNA of the CDR3: TGTGCCAGCAGAACAGGGGGCTTTTCTGGAAACACCATATATTTT. It is translated as CASRTGGFSGNTIYF.

This chain joins TRBV5-1 and TRBJ2-1, with TRBD2 matching over 10 bases. Losses at the gene ends were 4 bases for V and 5 bases for J; bases not matched to a gene: 6. This CDR3 region has 15 residues. The germline gives CDR1 SGHRS, CDR2 YFSETQ. CDR3 DNA sequence: TGCGCCAGCAGCCCGACTAGCGGGCCAAACAATGAGCAGTTCTTC. Translation: CASSPTSGPNNEQFF.

The chain carries TRBV5-6 and TRBJ2-1, with 7 bases aligning to TRBD1. Germline V gives CDR1 SGHDT, CDR2 YYEEEE. This CDR3 is built from 17 residues. V lost 0 bases to trimming and J lost 7 bases; unmatched junction nucleotides: 13. This chain's CDR3 is CASSLGAWDRRNNEQFF. CDR3 sequence (DNA): TGTGCCAGCAGCTTGGGGGCCTGGGACAGACGGAATAATGAGCAGTTCTTC.

This sequence joins TRBV5-4 and TRBJ2-5; no definite D call. V lost 1 base to trimming and J lost 1 base, with 11 bases between them. The CDR3 is made up of 15 amino acids. CDR1 and CDR2 (germline): SGHNT, YYREEE (reference sequence). CDR3 DNA sequence: TGTGCCAGCAGCTTGTTAACGGGTGCCCAAGAGACCCAGTACTTC. It yields the protein CASSLLTGAQETQYF.

The rearrangement joins TRBV11-2 to TRBJ1-2; D remains unclear. Looked up from germline, CDR1 is SGHAT and CDR2 is FQNNGV. The CDR3 length is 15 residues. Trimming left V 5 bases short and J 2 bases short, with 15 bases between. The CDR3 region is CASSALVLVNYGYTF. The CDR3 DNA reads TGTGCCAGCAGCGCACTTGTGTTGGTCAACTATGGCTACACCTTC.